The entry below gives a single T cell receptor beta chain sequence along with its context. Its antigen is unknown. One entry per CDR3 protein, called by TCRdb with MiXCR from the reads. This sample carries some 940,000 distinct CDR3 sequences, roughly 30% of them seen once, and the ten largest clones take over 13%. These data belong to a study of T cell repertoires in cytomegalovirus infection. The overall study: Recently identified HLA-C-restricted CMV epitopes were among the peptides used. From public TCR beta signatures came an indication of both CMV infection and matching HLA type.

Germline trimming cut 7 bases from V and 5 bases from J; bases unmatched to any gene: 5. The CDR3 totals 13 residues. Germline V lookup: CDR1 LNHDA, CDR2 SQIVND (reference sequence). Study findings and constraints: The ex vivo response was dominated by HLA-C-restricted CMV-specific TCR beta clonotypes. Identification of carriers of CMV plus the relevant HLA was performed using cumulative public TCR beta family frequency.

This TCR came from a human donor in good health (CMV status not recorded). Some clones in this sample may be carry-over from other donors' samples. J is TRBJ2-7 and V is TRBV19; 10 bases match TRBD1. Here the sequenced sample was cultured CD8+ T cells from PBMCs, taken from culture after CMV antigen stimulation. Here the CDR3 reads CASTGTGVHEQYF. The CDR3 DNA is TGTGCCAGTACCGGGACAGGGGTCCACGAGCAGTACTTC.